This T cell receptor beta chain comes out of a study of shared clonotypes between healthy human individuals (dated by TCRdb to the early 2020s). Notes on the research overall: Three men and a couple of women, aged 18 to 49 years, made up the cohort. For each donor, CD4 naive and CD4 memory were each run on three plates, CD8 naive on two plates, and CD8 memory on one plate. The study deeply sequenced blood TCR repertoires of roughly five healthy adults to estimate repertoire size and the extent of clonotype sharing between individuals. To increase sequencing depth and limit assay-specific biases, TCR repertoire library preparation and sequencing were carried out by different laboratories using diverse techniques. Per donor, leukapheresis produced somewhere between about 0.85 and 9.5 billion PBMCs.

Using the deep immunoSEQ assay, multiplex PCR amplified TCR CDR3 regions from genomic DNA. Genomic DNA extracted from each cell subset was distributed evenly over all wells of several immunoSEQ 96-well plates, and each plate served as one replicate. For sorted subsets, around 200 ng genomic DNA, equal to 30,000 to 35,000 T cell genomes, was loaded into each replicate PCR. Purified libraries were measured with a Qubit 3.0 fluorometer, size-checked on a Bioanalyzer 2100, and measured again with the KAPA Library Quantification kit. Every immunoSEQ 96-well plate was sequenced on a separate single-read 150-cycle Illumina NextSeq 550 flow cell. In the authors' own workflow: The immunoSEQ output contained only junctional sequences without quality scores, so filtering could not match that applied to full-length reads. Sequences were annotated with PyIR, a Python wrapper for IgBLAST v1.9, using IMGT germline references to assign V/J genes and CDR3. Reads were filtered out if the reads had weak V/J assignments (E-value above 1e-6), no CDR3, stop codons, out-of-frame junctions, or ambiguous translated residues. V3J clonotypes were defined as sequences sharing the same inferred V gene, J gene, and CDR3 amino acid sequence. To compute the percentage overlap between repertoires, the number of shared unique clonotypes was divided by the size of the smaller repertoire. Repertoire richness was assessed with RTK rarefaction, the Chao1 estimator, and Recon v2.1 estimates of unobserved clonotypes. For all TCRbeta clonotypes obtained by the gDNA method from a handful of donors, generation probabilities were computed with OLGA. TCRdb stores this immuneACCESS table with in-frame sequences only. Part of the clones is absent; in the studies checked, under half of the shortfall reflects unresolved V genes, and no reason is known for the rest. D and trimming were read from the DNA, whereas the V and J calls and clone size are those reported in that table. The sample profile shows about 2.3 million clones; 85% to 95% of them were found once. The top ten clones comprise approximately 0.41% of the sample.

The paper's findings and limits, for the study overall: Across a few donors, about 5% of naive CD4, approximately 4% of naive CD8, roughly 2.2% of memory CD4, and 0.4% of memory CD8 clonotypes were shared. Compared with non-shared clonotypes, the clonotypes found in all four sorted-subset donors had higher generation probabilities. Naive subsets generally had larger estimated clonotype richness than memory subsets did. Incomplete sequencing was indicated by rarefaction of sorted-subset datasets, despite the large sequencing depth. Based on pairwise subsampling, the degree of clonotype sharing among donors was expected to be affected by sequencing depth. Because the study included a small number of donors, the genetic and exposure-history diversity represented was limited. Only blood was sampled, and tissue TCR repertoires likely differ from those in blood.

Concerning this clone itself: No antigen is known for it. No base qualities exist here, and no much larger clone lies one base off it.

The donors were healthy, HIV-negative adults with no recently reported acute infections or vaccinations. Every donor was a Caucasian adult living in Nashville, Tennessee, USA. CD4+ T cells were enriched through magnetic negative selection, after which naive cells were positively selected on CD45RA and the remaining negative fraction served as the memory subset. Blood was obtained by leukapheresis, after which PBMCs were separated by Ficoll-Histopaque density gradient centrifugation and cryopreserved in liquid nitrogen vapor phase. Analytical flow cytometry was used to check the purity and quantity of each magnetically sorted T cell population. Genomic DNA was isolated from every sorted fraction and measured by UV absorbance on a Nanodrop 2000c. The germline V gene (reference sequence) yields GTSNPN for CDR1 and SVGIG for CDR2. The CDR3, from cysteine to phenylalanine, totals 11 residues. CDR3 DNA is the only sequence kept; it has 33 bases, read in frame from the first base. V loses 5 bases of germline sequence and J loses 5 bases, and the interval between the two ends is 9 bases.

This sequence was found in a man aged 18-30 years in good health. Some clones in this sample may be carry-over from other donors' samples. This receptor chain uses TRBV30 and TRBJ1-2, with TRBD1 as a weak D call on 6 bases. Source material: naive CD4+ T cells from PBMCs. What this sample's cell subset or site label stands for: CD45RA+ positively selected. Here the CDR3 is given as CAWGQIYGYTF. The sequence in DNA is TGTGCCTGGGGACAGATATATGGCTACACCTTC.